These 22 T cell receptor beta chains share one sample of origin, sequenced in a study of shared clonotypes between healthy human individuals. Measured with immunoSEQ multiplex PCR; TCRdb has only the in-frame clones, and not every one. The data hold approximately 1.5 million clones, with 98% observed a single time. Sequencing used naive CD4+ T cells sorted from blood. Documented subset: CD45RA+ positively selected. Receptors originate from a man younger than 45 in good health.

A note on this clone: Other nucleotide sequences in the sample specify the same CDR3. This chain uses TRBV20-1 with TRBJ2-7; D call uncertain. This CDR3 has 11 residues. V was cut by 1 base and J by 6 bases, with 7 bases left in between. Germline V CDR1 and CDR2: DFQATT, SNEGSKA (reference sequence). CDR3 amino acids: CSARVVSEQYF. The CDR3 bases are TGCAGTGCTAGAGTAGTTTCCGAGCAGTACTTC.

The chain couples TRBV6-5 to TRBJ1-2; 8 positions match TRBD1. The V segment lost 4 bases and the J segment 4 bases; nucleotides outside the gene matches: 5. This CDR3 is 14 amino acids long. Germline-derived CDR1 and CDR2 are MNHEY and SVGAGI. The CDR3 sequence is CASSSDRVFYGYTF. The CDR3 DNA sequence: TGTGCCAGCAGTTCGGACAGGGTCTTCTATGGCTACACCTTC.

V usage is TRBV9 and J usage is TRBJ1-2; 8 bases are a match to TRBD1. The germline V gene has CDR1 SGDLS and CDR2 YYNGEE. The CDR3 extends over 13 amino acids. V was clipped by 4 bases and J by 8 bases; unmatched bases: 7. For the CDR3, the DNA is TGTGCCAGCAGCCCGGGACAGGCAAGCGGCTACACCTTC. Its protein is CASSPGQASGYTF.

This chain uses TRBV7-6 with TRBJ2-5; D might be TRBD2 (5 bases). CDR1 is SGHVS and CDR2 is FNYEAQ in the germline V gene. The CDR3 is 15 residues long. Trimming took 1 base from V and 5 from J, leaving 14 bases between them. CDR3 protein: CASSLGPRESETQYF. As DNA, the CDR3 is TGTGCCAGCAGCTTAGGCCCCCGGGAATCGGAGACCCAGTACTTC.

V is TRBV15 and J is TRBJ2-5; 9 nucleotides align to TRBD2. Germline V lookup: CDR1 LNHNV, CDR2 YYDKDF (reference sequence). The CDR3 sequence is 16 residues long. J lost 3 bases, V lost 1 base, and 6 bases had no gene match. CDR3 sequence: CATSRVGGRAEETQYF. CDR3 DNA: TGTGCCACCAGCAGAGTCGGCGGGAGGGCCGAAGAGACCCAGTACTTC. Together with reference TRBV15 and TRBJ2-5, the CDR3 gives the full variable domain: DAMVIQNPRYQVTQFGKPVTLSCSQTLNHNVMYWYQQKSSQAPKLLFHYYDKDFNNEADTPDNFQSRRPNTSFCFLDIRSPGLGDTAMYLCATSRVGGRAEETQYFGPGTRLLVL.

The J gene is TRBJ1-4, the V gene TRBV7-9, with D possibly matching TRBD1 (5 bases). The CDR3 length is 15 residues. The germline gives CDR1 SEHNR, CDR2 FQNEAQ (reference sequence). The V end lost 8 bases, the J end lost 2 bases, and 15 bases lay between the germline ends. The CDR3 DNA is TGTGCCAGCGCCAGTGGGGCTCCGACTAATGAAAAACTGTTTTTT. The encoded protein is CASASGAPTNEKLFF. Full variable domain (outside the CDR3, taken from reference TRBV7-9 and TRBJ1-4): DTGVSQNPRHKITKRGQNVTFRCDPISEHNRLYWYRQTLGQGPEFLTYFQNEAQLEKSRLLSDRFSAERPKGSFSTLEIQRTEQGDSAMYLCASASGAPTNEKLFFGSGTQLSVL.

The V and J genes are TRBV5-5 and TRBJ2-5; 8 positions agree with TRBD2. Trimming cost V 2 bases and J 4 bases; bases outside gene matches: 7. The CDR3 runs 15 residues. CDR1 is SGHKS and CDR2 is YYEKEE in the germline V gene (reference sequence). In nucleotides, the CDR3 is TGTGCCAGCAGCTTCAGCGGGAGCGGGGTAGAGACCCAGTACTTC. This encodes CASSFSGSGVETQYF.

The rearrangement links TRBV5-1 to TRBJ2-7; no clear D gene. Germline CDR1 and CDR2: SGHRS and YFSETQ. The CDR3 spans 13 residues. Trimming cost V 4 bases and J 0 bases, with 8 bases left between them. The CDR3 DNA reads TGCGCCAGCAGCCAGTTGAGCTCCTACGAGCAGTACTTC. It specifies CASSQLSSYEQYF.

V and J are TRBV18 and TRBJ1-1; D ambiguous. Germline CDR1 KGHSH, CDR2 LQKENI. Trimming cost V 2 bases and J 1 base, with 11 bases left between them. This CDR3 spans 15 amino acids. CDR3 loop: CASSPSPDPNTEAFF. CDR3 nucleotides: TGTGCCAGCTCACCATCTCCGGATCCGAACACTGAAGCTTTCTTT. Complete variable domain (other parts from reference TRBV18 and TRBJ1-1): NAGVMQNPRHLVRRRGQEARLRCSPMKGHSHVYWYRQLPEEGLKFMVYLQKENIIDESGMPKERFSAEFPKEGPSILRIQQVVRGDSAAYFCASSPSPDPNTEAFFGQGTRLTVV.

The rearrangement joins TRBV19 to TRBJ2-3; 10 bases match TRBD2. Germline lookup yields CDR1 LNHDA and CDR2 SQIVND (reference sequence). CDR3 length: 16 amino acids. V was pared by 7 bases and J by 0 bases, with 7 bases of the junction left unmatched. CDR3 DNA: TGTGCCAGTACTGCTAGCGGGGGCACTAGCACAGATACGCAGTATTTT. Protein: CASTASGGTSTDTQYF.

On this clone itself: Different DNA sequences within this sample yield the same CDR3. The chain combines TRBV5-1 with TRBJ1-2; no clear D. This CDR3 is built from 12 residues. Trimming stripped 0 bases from V and 6 bases from J, with 6 bases between. Germline V gives CDR1 SGHRS, CDR2 YFSETQ. The CDR3 here is CASSLGLDGYTF. The CDR3 coding sequence is TGCGCCAGCAGCTTGGGGCTGGATGGCTACACCTTC.

This chain connects TRBV27 to TRBJ2-3; D is ambiguous. There are 13 residues in the CDR3. Trimming pared 8 bases from V and 5 bases from J, leaving 14 bases between. The germline V gene has CDR1 MNHEY and CDR2 SMNVEV (reference sequence). DNA of the CDR3: TGTGCCAGCTGTCCAAGCTGGGGAGATACGCAGTATTTT. This encodes CASCPSWGDTQYF.

J is TRBJ2-3 and V is TRBV6-5, with D hard to call. V lost 0 bases to trimming and J lost 5 bases, with 12 bases between them. Germline CDR1 MNHEY, CDR2 SVGAGI. The CDR3 runs to 15 residues. The DNA for the CDR3 is TGTGCCAGCAGTTACTCCGGGTCCACGGGAGATACGCAGTATTTT. Amino acids: CASSYSGSTGDTQYF.

The rearrangement uses TRBV6-5 and TRBJ2-1; no firm D call. Germline V CDR1 and CDR2: MNHEY, SVGAGI. With 0 bases removed from V and 4 bases from J, the gap between germline ends came to 10 bases. The CDR3 consists of 15 residues. Written as DNA, the CDR3 is TGTGCCAGCAGTTACTCATGGGGTCAGTACAATGAGCAGTTCTTC. Translated: CASSYSWGQYNEQFF.

This rearrangement joins TRBV28 to TRBJ2-2, with 10 positions matching TRBD1. CDR1 is MDHEN and CDR2 is SYDVKM in the germline V gene. Trimming removed 10 bases from V and 5 bases from J; junction bases left unmatched: 7. There are 14 residues in the CDR3. The CDR3 nucleotides are TGTGCCACCTACGACAGGGGGCGGACCGGGGAGCTGTTTTTT. Its protein is CATYDRGRTGELFF.

The chain recombines TRBV5-1 with TRBJ2-7; 7 positions agree with TRBD1. The germline V gene encodes CDR1 SGHRS and CDR2 YFSETQ. V gave up 3 bases and J gave up 3 bases; unmatched junction bases: 12. This CDR3 comprises 16 residues. The CDR3 loop is CASSSTHIRDSYEQYF. The CDR3 DNA sequence: TGCGCCAGCAGCTCTACCCATATCCGGGACAGCTACGAGCAGTACTTC. Supplemented by reference TRBV5-1 and TRBJ2-7, the full variable domain reads KAGVTQTPRYLIKTRGQQVTLSCSPISGHRSVSWYQQTPGQGLQFLFEYFSETQRNKGNFPGRFSGRQFSNSRSEMNVSTLELGDSALYLCASSSTHIRDSYEQYFGPGTRLTVT.

The chain employs TRBV28 and TRBJ2-2; D remains ambiguous. Trimming pared 5 bases from V and 6 bases from J, leaving 7 bases between. Germline CDR1 is MDHEN and CDR2 is SYDVKM. This CDR3 region has 12 residues. CDR3: CASSPWSGELFF. CDR3 in DNA: TGTGCCAGCAGTCCGTGGTCCGGGGAGCTGTTTTTT. Variable domain in full (rest from reference TRBV28 and TRBJ2-2): DVKVTQSSRYLVKRTGEKVFLECVQDMDHENMFWYRQDPGLGLRLIYFSYDVKMKEKGDIPEGYSVSREKKERFSLILESASTNQTSMYLCASSPWSGELFFGEGSRLTVL.

The gene calls are TRBV5-1 and TRBJ2-3; D might be TRBD1 (6 bases). The germline gives CDR1 SGHRS, CDR2 YFSETQ. The CDR3 consists of 15 residues. The V end was cut by 4 bases, the J end by 2 bases, with 14 bases between. The CDR3 region is CASSPGTTNTDTQYF. In DNA form, the CDR3 reads TGCGCCAGCAGCCCAGGGACAACGAACACAGATACGCAGTATTTT.

Turning to this clone: This same CDR3 is encoded by further DNA sequences in the sample. The chain couples TRBV5-6 to TRBJ2-7; 8 nucleotides align to TRBD1. The CDR3 is 14 residues long. Looked up from germline, CDR1 is SGHDT and CDR2 is YYEEEE. J was trimmed by 1 base and V by 0 bases; bases with no gene match: 0. CDR3 protein: CASSLGQGSYEQYF. The CDR3 nucleotides are TGTGCCAGCAGCTTGGGACAGGGGTCCTACGAGCAGTACTTC.

CDR3 DNA sequence: TGTGCCAGCAGCTCCAGGGTGGTGGACTATGGCTACACCTTC. Amino acid sequence: CASSSRVVDYGYTF. This chain uses TRBV5-6 with TRBJ1-2, with D perhaps TRBD1 (5 bases). Between the trimmed V and J ends, which lost 3 bases and 3 bases, there was a span of 12 bases. The CDR3 extends over 14 amino acids. Germline values: CDR1 SGHDT, CDR2 YYEEEE.

This clone came up once. The V call is TRBV6-1, the J call TRBJ1-2; D is unresolved. V dropped 7 bases and J dropped 4 bases, with 13 bases sitting between them. The V gene's germline CDR1 is MNHNS and CDR2 SASEGT. The CDR3 runs 13 residues. The CDR3 DNA is TGTGCCAGCACCGTGTCAGTGCGCTATGGCTACACCTTC. Protein product: CASTVSVRYGYTF.

V is TRBV27 and J is TRBJ2-1; tentatively, D is TRBD1 (5 bases). This CDR3 comprises 14 residues. The V and J ends lost 7 bases and 5 bases respectively, with 15 bases between them. Germline CDR1 and CDR2: MNHEY and SMNVEV (reference sequence). CDR3 nucleotide sequence: TGTGCCAGCAATAAATTTTTAGGGGACAATGAGCAGTTCTTC. Translated, it gives CASNKFLGDNEQFF.